One TCR beta chain is described in this entry. The data are from a study of cytomegalovirus exposure and HLA in healthy donors. Study-wide context: Across some 400 genotyped donors, approximately 80% landed in the Caucasian-associated ancestry cluster.

CDR3 size: 13 residues. Germline V lookup: CDR1 WNHNN, CDR2 SYGVQD (reference sequence). Donors sampled were nominally healthy, though unrecorded immune exposures were likely. The primer mix had 60 Vbeta and 13 Jbeta primers. The assay was immunoSEQ multiplex PCR, and TCRdb's table has in-frame clones only and misses some. The sample records some 120,000 clones, around 80% being singletons. Material for sequencing was PBMCs. This chain links TRBV10-1 with TRBJ2-5; D gene uncertain. The J call may be in error: the DNA end matches TRBJ2-7 better. The clonotype originates from a young man in good health and CMV-seronegative. CDR3 residues: CASSDPPDYEQYF. CDR3 DNA: TGCGCCAGCAGTGACCCACCTGACTACGAGCAGTACTTC.